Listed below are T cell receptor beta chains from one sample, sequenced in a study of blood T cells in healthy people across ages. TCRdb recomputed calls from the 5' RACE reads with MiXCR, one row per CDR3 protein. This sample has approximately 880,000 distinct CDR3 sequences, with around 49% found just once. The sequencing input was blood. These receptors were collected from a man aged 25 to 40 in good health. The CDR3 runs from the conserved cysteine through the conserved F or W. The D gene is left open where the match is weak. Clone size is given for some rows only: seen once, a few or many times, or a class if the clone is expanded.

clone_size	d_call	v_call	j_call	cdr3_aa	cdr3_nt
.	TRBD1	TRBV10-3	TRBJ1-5	CAISKQGDGEPQHF	TGTGCCATCAGTAAACAGGGGGATGGAGAGCCCCAGCATTTT
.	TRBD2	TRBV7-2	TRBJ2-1	CANRRPGLAGGYNEQFF	TGTGCCAACAGACGACCGGGACTAGCGGGGGGATACAATGAGCAGTTCTTC
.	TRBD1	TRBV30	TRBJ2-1	CAWTQGALISSYNEQFF	TGTGCCTGGACACAGGGGGCTCTAATAAGCTCCTACAATGAGCAGTTCTTC
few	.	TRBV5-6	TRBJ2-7	CASSFKPPGWQGSSYEQYF	TGTGCCAGCAGCTTTAAACCCCCCGGGTGGCAGGGGAGCTCCTACGAGCAGTACTTC
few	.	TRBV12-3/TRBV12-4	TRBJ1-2	CASSLTRRAYYGYTF	TGTGCCAGCAGTTTAACACGACGGGCCTACTATGGCTACACCTTC
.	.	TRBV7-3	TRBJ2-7	CASSSYRETYEQYF	TGTGCCAGCAGCTCATACAGGGAAACCTACGAGCAGTACTTC
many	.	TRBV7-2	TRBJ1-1	CASSQYTEAFF	TGTGCCAGCAGCCAATACACTGAAGCTTTCTTT
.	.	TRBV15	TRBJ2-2	CATSRESGCTGELFF	TGTGCCACCAGCAGAGAAAGCGGATGCACCGGGGAGCTGTTTTTT
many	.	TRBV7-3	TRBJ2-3	CASSLDANTQYF	TGTGCCAGCAGCCTGGACGCGAATACGCAGTATTTT
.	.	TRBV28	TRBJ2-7	CASSLQPLGEQYF	TGTGCCAGCAGTTTACAGCCGTTGGGAGAGCAGTACTTC
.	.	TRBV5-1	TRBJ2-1	CVSSPSPSNEQFF	TGCGTCAGCAGCCCAAGCCCATCTAATGAGCAGTTCTTC
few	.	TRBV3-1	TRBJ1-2	CASSYQPNQGYTF	TGTGCCAGCAGCTATCAACCTAATCAAGGCTACACCTTC
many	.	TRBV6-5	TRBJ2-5	CASSKFQGTQYF	TGTGCCAGCAGTAAATTTCAGGGTACCCAGTACTTC
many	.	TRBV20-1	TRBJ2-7	CSVPGRQTYEQYF	TGCAGTGTCCCGGGACGGCAAACTTACGAGCAGTACTTC
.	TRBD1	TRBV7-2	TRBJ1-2	CASSLRARGNYGYTF	TGTGCCAGCAGCTTAAGGGCCAGGGGGAACTATGGCTACACCTTC
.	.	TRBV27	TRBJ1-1	CASSVSEMNTEAFF	TGTGCCAGCAGTGTATCAGAGATGAACACTGAAGCTTTCTTT
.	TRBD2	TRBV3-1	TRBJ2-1	CASSPWRGEAYNEQFF	TGTGCCAGCAGCCCCTGGCGGGGGGAAGCCTACAATGAGCAGTTCTTC
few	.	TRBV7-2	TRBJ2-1	CASSPPARAYNEQFF	TGTGCCAGCAGCCCCCCCGCCCGGGCCTACAATGAGCAGTTCTTC
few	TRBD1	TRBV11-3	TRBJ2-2	CASSLYAGGTGELFF	TGTGCCAGCAGCTTGTACGCAGGGGGCACCGGGGAGCTGTTTTTT
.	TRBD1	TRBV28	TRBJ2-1	CASSSPGQGWVEQFF	TGTGCCAGCAGTTCGCCGGGACAGGGTTGGGTTGAGCAGTTCTTC
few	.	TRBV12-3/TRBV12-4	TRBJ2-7	CASSLIGSLLYF	TGTGCCAGCAGTTTAATTGGTAGTTTACTGTACTTC
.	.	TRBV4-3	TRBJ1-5	CASSQDRGWQPQHF	TGCGCCAGCAGCCAAGACAGGGGCTGGCAGCCCCAGCATTTT
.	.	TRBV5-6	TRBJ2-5	CASSLAPAEERETQYF	TGTGCCAGCAGCCTAGCCCCCGCGGAGGAACGGGAGACCCAGTACTTC
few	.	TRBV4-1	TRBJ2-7	CASSQGHDSYEQYF	TGCGCCAGCAGCCAGGGCCACGATTCTTACGAGCAGTACTTC
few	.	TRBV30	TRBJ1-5	CAWKSGNQPQHF	TGTGCCTGGAAGTCAGGGAATCAGCCCCAGCATTTT
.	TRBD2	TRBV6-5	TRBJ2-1	CASGSGGASSYNEQFF	TGTGCCAGCGGTAGCGGGGGGGCCAGCTCCTACAATGAGCAGTTCTTC
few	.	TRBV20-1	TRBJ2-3	CSAPDPRSHTDTQYF	TGCAGTGCCCCCGACCCCAGGAGTCACACAGATACGCAGTATTTT
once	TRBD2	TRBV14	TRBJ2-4	CASSPGSGAKNIQYF	TGTGCCAGCAGCCCGGGTAGCGGGGCCAAAAACATTCAGTACTTC
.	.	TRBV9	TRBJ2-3	CASSVVEPDTQYF	TGTGCCAGCAGCGTAGTGGAGCCGGATACGCAGTATTTT
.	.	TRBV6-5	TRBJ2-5	CASTQSWGYQETQYF	TGTGCCAGCACCCAGAGTTGGGGGTACCAAGAGACCCAGTACTTC
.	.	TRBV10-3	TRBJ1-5	CAISEGGFDQPQHF	TGTGCCATCAGTGAGGGCGGGTTTGATCAGCCCCAGCATTTT
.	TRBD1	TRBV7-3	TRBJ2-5	CASSLTGARGETQYF	TGTGCCAGCAGCTTGACAGGGGCGAGGGGTGAGACCCAGTACTTC
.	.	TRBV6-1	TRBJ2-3	CASGQISTDTQYF	TGTGCCAGCGGACAGATAAGCACAGATACGCAGTATTTT
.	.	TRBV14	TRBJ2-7	CASSQDARTKGYEQYF	TGTGCCAGCAGCCAAGACGCTCGGACAAAGGGATACGAGCAGTACTTC
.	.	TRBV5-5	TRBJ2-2	CASRQLNTGELFF	TGTGCCAGTAGACAGTTGAACACCGGGGAGCTGTTTTTT
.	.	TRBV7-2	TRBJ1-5	CASSPWTDSNQPQHF	TGTGCCAGCAGCCCTTGGACAGATAGCAATCAGCCCCAGCATTTT
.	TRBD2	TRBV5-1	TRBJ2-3	CASSTAGVTDTQYF	TGCGCCAGCAGCACAGCGGGAGTGACAGATACGCAGTATTTT
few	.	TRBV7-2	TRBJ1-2	CASSLFQIYGYTF	TGTGCCAGCAGCTTATTTCAGATATATGGCTACACCTTC
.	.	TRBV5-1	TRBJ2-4	CASSSAWNAKDEQYF	TGCGCCAGCAGCTCAGCCTGGAACGCTAAGGATGAGCAGTACTTC
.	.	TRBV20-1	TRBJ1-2	CSAREKKTRAGGYTF	TGCAGTGCTAGAGAAAAAAAGACACGCGCCGGCGGCTACACCTTC
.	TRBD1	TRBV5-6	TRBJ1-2	CAGSSSHRGTYGYTF	TGTGCCGGCAGCTCGAGTCACAGGGGGACCTATGGCTACACCTTC
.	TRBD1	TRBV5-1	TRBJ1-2	CASSLEVGTGGVGYTF	TGCGCCAGCAGCTTGGAGGTTGGGACAGGGGGCGTCGGCTACACCTTC
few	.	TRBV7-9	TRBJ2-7	CASSLFNRSYSYEQYF	TGTGCCAGCAGCTTATTTAACAGGTCATACTCCTACGAGCAGTACTTC
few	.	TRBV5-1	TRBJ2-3	CASSLVPDSTDTQYF	TGTGCCAGCAGCTTAGTGCCAGATAGCACAGATACGCAGTATTTT
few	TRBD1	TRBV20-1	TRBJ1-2	CSARGKQGASGYTF	TGCAGTGCTAGAGGGAAACAGGGGGCCTCTGGCTACACCTTC
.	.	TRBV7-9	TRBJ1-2	CASSPLWVGYTF	TGTGCCAGCAGCCCCCTTTGGGTCGGCTACACCTTC
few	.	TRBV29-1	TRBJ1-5	CSVGEVQPQHF	TGCAGCGTCGGCGAGGTTCAGCCCCAGCATTTT
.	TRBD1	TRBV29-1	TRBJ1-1	CSAGQGLLAFF	TGCAGCGCCGGACAGGGGTTGTTAGCTTTCTTT
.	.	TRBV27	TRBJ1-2	CASSATGPKNYGYTF	TGTGCCAGCAGTGCCACGGGACCGAAAAACTATGGCTACACCTTC
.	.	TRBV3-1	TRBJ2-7	CASSQARSYEQYF	TGTGCCAGCAGCCAAGCAAGGTCCTACGAGCAGTACTTC
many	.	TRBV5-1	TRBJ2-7	CASSLGADYEQYF	TGCGCCAGCAGCTTGGGTGCGGACTACGAGCAGTACTTC
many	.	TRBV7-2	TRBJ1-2	CASSLGGGVVYGYTF	TGTGCCAGCAGCTTAGGGGGTGGGGTAGTCTATGGCTACACCTTC